Listed below are T cell receptor beta chains from one sample, sequenced in a study of Graves' ophthalmopathy and Graves' hyperthyroidism. TCRdb re-called the multiplex PCR reads with MiXCR, one entry per CDR3 protein. The top ten clones hold 11% of a sample with 900,000 to 1,200,000 distinct CDR3 sequences, about 40% of them seen once. Sequenced material: peripheral blood or thyroid tissue (not recorded which). These receptors came from an adult man with Graves' hyperthyroidism. CDR3s include the opening cysteine and the closing phenylalanine or tryptophan. The order of the fields is clone size, D gene, J gene, V gene, CDR3 protein, CDR3 DNA. The D gene is left open where the match is weak. Size values are once, few and many counts, or a class for expanded clones, and some rows have none.

clone_size: many
d_call: NA
j_call: TRBJ1-5
v_call: TRBV19
cdr3_aa: CASSLGPQRYNQPQHF
cdr3_nt: TGTGCCAGTAGTTTGGGCCCTCAACGGTACAATCAGCCCCAGCATTTT

clone_size: NA
d_call: NA
j_call: TRBJ1-5
v_call: TRBV29-1
cdr3_aa: CSVEYGISTETQHF
cdr3_nt: TGCAGCGTTGAATACGGAATCAGTACAGAGACCCAGCATTTT

clone_size: few
d_call: NA
j_call: TRBJ2-2
v_call: TRBV19
cdr3_aa: CASSSPRDSSTGELFF
cdr3_nt: TGTGCCAGTAGTTCCCCACGGGACTCAAGCACCGGGGAGCTGTTTTTT

clone_size: few
d_call: NA
j_call: TRBJ1-1
v_call: TRBV2
cdr3_aa: CASSEYTTVNTEAFF
cdr3_nt: TGTGCCAGCAGTGAATATACGACAGTGAACACTGAAGCTTTCTTT

clone_size: many
d_call: NA
j_call: TRBJ1-1
v_call: TRBV20-1
cdr3_aa: CSAEGLFGTEAFF
cdr3_nt: TGCAGTGCGGAGGGGCTTTTTGGCACTGAAGCTTTCTTT

clone_size: many
d_call: NA
j_call: TRBJ1-2
v_call: TRBV12-3/TRBV12-4
cdr3_aa: CASSLSGGSGGYTF
cdr3_nt: TGTGCCAGCAGTTTGAGTGGGGGATCCGGGGGCTACACCTTC

clone_size: many
d_call: NA
j_call: TRBJ1-2
v_call: TRBV9
cdr3_aa: CASSVRKAGAPNYGYTF
cdr3_nt: TGTGCCAGCAGCGTAAGGAAGGCGGGGGCTCCTAACTATGGCTACACCTTC

clone_size: NA
d_call: TRBD1
j_call: TRBJ2-7
v_call: TRBV10-3
cdr3_aa: CASRGQGIHYEQYF
cdr3_nt: TGTGCCAGCAGGGGACAGGGTATCCACTACGAGCAGTACTTC

clone_size: few
d_call: TRBD1
j_call: TRBJ1-6
v_call: TRBV12-3/TRBV12-4
cdr3_aa: CASRVQGGSNSPLHF
cdr3_nt: TGTGCCAGCAGAGTCCAGGGGGGATCTAATTCACCCCTCCACTTT

clone_size: NA
d_call: NA
j_call: TRBJ1-5
v_call: TRBV12-3/TRBV12-4
cdr3_aa: CASTPEGNQPQHF
cdr3_nt: TGTGCCAGCACCCCGGAGGGGAATCAGCCCCAGCATTTT

clone_size: once
d_call: TRBD1
j_call: TRBJ2-7
v_call: TRBV2
cdr3_aa: CASSGQGRDEQYF
cdr3_nt: TGTGCCAGCAGCGGACAGGGGAGAGACGAGCAGTACTTC

clone_size: few
d_call: TRBD1
j_call: TRBJ2-5
v_call: TRBV15
cdr3_aa: CATSPTGGAETQYF
cdr3_nt: TGTGCCACCAGTCCAACAGGGGGCGCGGAGACCCAGTACTTC

clone_size: NA
d_call: NA
j_call: TRBJ2-2
v_call: TRBV4-3
cdr3_aa: CASSQVARGHGELFF
cdr3_nt: TGCGCCAGCAGCCAAGTGGCCAGGGGCCACGGGGAGCTGTTTTTT

clone_size: many
d_call: NA
j_call: TRBJ2-7
v_call: TRBV12-3/TRBV12-4
cdr3_aa: CASTLGWSKQYF
cdr3_nt: TGTGCCAGCACCCTAGGGTGGTCTAAGCAGTACTTC

clone_size: NA
d_call: NA
j_call: TRBJ2-7
v_call: TRBV7-2
cdr3_aa: CASSLRRGPNYEQYF
cdr3_nt: TGTGCCAGCAGCTTACGCAGGGGCCCCAACTACGAGCAGTACTTC

clone_size: NA
d_call: NA
j_call: TRBJ2-7
v_call: TRBV25-1
cdr3_aa: CASSQDLDEQYF
cdr3_nt: TGTGCCAGCAGTCAGGATCTTGACGAGCAGTACTTC

clone_size: NA
d_call: NA
j_call: TRBJ1-6
v_call: TRBV28
cdr3_aa: CASSLPLRARSPLHF
cdr3_nt: TGTGCCAGCAGTTTACCCCTCAGGGCCCGATCACCCCTCCACTTT

clone_size: NA
d_call: TRBD2
j_call: TRBJ2-5
v_call: TRBV15
cdr3_aa: CATSRDRTSGTETQYF
cdr3_nt: TGTGCCACCAGCAGAGATCGGACTAGCGGGACAGAGACCCAGTACTTC

clone_size: once
d_call: NA
j_call: TRBJ2-1
v_call: TRBV10-3
cdr3_aa: CAISGLDYNEQFF
cdr3_nt: TGTGCCATCAGCGGACTGGACTACAATGAGCAGTTCTTC

clone_size: many
d_call: TRBD2
j_call: TRBJ2-5
v_call: TRBV7-3
cdr3_aa: CASSLTHSGTRETQYF
cdr3_nt: TGTGCCAGCAGCTTGACGCATAGCGGGACCCGGGAGACCCAGTACTTC

clone_size: NA
d_call: TRBD2
j_call: TRBJ2-5
v_call: TRBV2
cdr3_aa: CASSESSGRKETQYF
cdr3_nt: TGTGCCAGCAGTGAATCTAGCGGGAGAAAAGAGACCCAGTACTTC

clone_size: many
d_call: TRBD2
j_call: TRBJ2-5
v_call: TRBV20-1
cdr3_aa: CSARVAGGETQYF
cdr3_nt: TGCAGTGCTAGAGTAGCGGGCGGGGAGACCCAGTACTTC

clone_size: NA
d_call: NA
j_call: TRBJ1-3
v_call: TRBV7-9
cdr3_aa: CASKGGRRPSGNTIYF
cdr3_nt: TGTGCCAGCAAGGGAGGGAGACGCCCCTCTGGAAACACCATATATTTT

clone_size: few
d_call: TRBD1
j_call: TRBJ1-4
v_call: TRBV7-9
cdr3_aa: CASSPGQGHEKLFF
cdr3_nt: TGTGCCAGCAGCCCGGGACAGGGACATGAAAAACTGTTTTTT

clone_size: NA
d_call: TRBD1
j_call: TRBJ2-5
v_call: TRBV7-9
cdr3_aa: CASSPYRGQGAEAWETQYF
cdr3_nt: TGTGCCAGCAGCCCTTATAGGGGACAGGGGGCCGAAGCCTGGGAGACCCAGTACTTC

clone_size: many
d_call: TRBD1
j_call: TRBJ1-5
v_call: TRBV10-1
cdr3_aa: CASSEGGRAEGQPQHF
cdr3_nt: TGCGCCAGCAGTGAAGGGGGCAGGGCGGAGGGTCAGCCCCAGCATTTT

clone_size: NA
d_call: NA
j_call: TRBJ1-1
v_call: TRBV29-1
cdr3_aa: CSVGLGGGTFTEAFF
cdr3_nt: TGCAGCGTTGGACTTGGAGGGGGAACATTCACTGAAGCTTTCTTT

clone_size: NA
d_call: TRBD1
j_call: TRBJ1-3
v_call: TRBV19
cdr3_aa: CASSTYRTGPRGYTIYF
cdr3_nt: TGTGCCAGTAGTACCTACCGGACAGGGCCGCGGGGCTACACCATATATTTT

clone_size: many
d_call: TRBD1
j_call: TRBJ2-7
v_call: TRBV11-2
cdr3_aa: CASSRGQGGSYEQYF
cdr3_nt: TGTGCCAGCAGCCGAGGACAGGGAGGCTCCTACGAGCAGTACTTC

clone_size: NA
d_call: NA
j_call: TRBJ2-7
v_call: TRBV12-3/TRBV12-4
cdr3_aa: CASRSGSKWGYEQYF
cdr3_nt: TGTGCCAGCAGGTCCGGGTCCAAATGGGGCTACGAGCAGTACTTC

clone_size: NA
d_call: TRBD1
j_call: TRBJ1-5
v_call: TRBV10-2
cdr3_aa: CASSYDESRGHCNQPQHF
cdr3_nt: TGTGCCAGCAGTTACGACGAGAGCAGGGGGCACTGCAATCAGCCCCAGCATTTT

clone_size: NA
d_call: TRBD1
j_call: TRBJ1-5
v_call: TRBV30
cdr3_aa: CAWRAQGASNQPQHF
cdr3_nt: TGTGCCTGGAGGGCACAGGGGGCGAGCAATCAGCCCCAGCATTTT

clone_size: NA
d_call: NA
j_call: TRBJ2-5
v_call: TRBV27
cdr3_aa: CASSPNPLDQETQYF
cdr3_nt: TGTGCCAGCAGTCCAAATCCGCTAGACCAAGAGACCCAGTACTTC

clone_size: NA
d_call: TRBD1
j_call: TRBJ1-1
v_call: TRBV18
cdr3_aa: CASSPLTGGHTEAFF
cdr3_nt: TGTGCCAGCTCACCGCTGACAGGGGGGCACACTGAAGCTTTCTTT

clone_size: NA
d_call: NA
j_call: TRBJ1-4
v_call: TRBV7-8
cdr3_aa: CASTDRGGATNEKLFF
cdr3_nt: TGTGCCAGCACCGACCGGGGGGGGGCAACTAATGAAAAACTGTTTTTT

clone_size: many
d_call: TRBD2
j_call: TRBJ2-5
v_call: TRBV5-6
cdr3_aa: CASSSSGGASETQYF
cdr3_nt: TGTGCCAGCAGCTCGAGCGGGGGGGCTTCCGAGACCCAGTACTTC

clone_size: few
d_call: NA
j_call: TRBJ1-5
v_call: TRBV4-3
cdr3_aa: CASSRGTGADNQPQHF
cdr3_nt: TGCGCCAGCAGCCGAGGCACCGGGGCAGATAATCAGCCCCAGCATTTT

clone_size: many
d_call: NA
j_call: TRBJ2-2
v_call: TRBV7-9
cdr3_aa: CASRQDSQPTGELFF
cdr3_nt: TGTGCCAGCAGACAGGACAGCCAACCCACCGGGGAGCTGTTTTTT

clone_size: NA
d_call: TRBD1
j_call: TRBJ1-4
v_call: TRBV20-1
cdr3_aa: CSSDQGDATNEKLFF
cdr3_nt: TGCAGTTCCGACCAGGGGGATGCAACTAATGAAAAACTGTTTTTT

clone_size: NA
d_call: TRBD1
j_call: TRBJ1-3
v_call: TRBV4-1
cdr3_aa: CASSPRDRGKSYF
cdr3_nt: TGCGCCAGCAGCCCCCGGGACAGGGGGAAATCATATTTT

clone_size: NA
d_call: TRBD2
j_call: TRBJ2-5
v_call: TRBV12-3/TRBV12-4
cdr3_aa: CASPGTSGTQETQYF
cdr3_nt: TGTGCCAGCCCCGGGACTAGCGGGACTCAAGAGACCCAGTACTTC

clone_size: NA
d_call: NA
j_call: TRBJ2-5
v_call: TRBV7-6
cdr3_aa: CASSPLLDRTQYF
cdr3_nt: TGTGCCAGCAGCCCACTCCTCGACAGAACCCAGTACTTC

clone_size: once
d_call: NA
j_call: TRBJ2-5
v_call: TRBV29-1
cdr3_aa: CSHRDYQETQYF
cdr3_nt: TGCAGCCACCGGGACTACCAAGAGACCCAGTACTTC

clone_size: few
d_call: NA
j_call: TRBJ1-1
v_call: TRBV29-1
cdr3_aa: CSVESSNTEAFF
cdr3_nt: TGCAGCGTTGAGTCCTCGAACACTGAAGCTTTCTTT

clone_size: NA
d_call: NA
j_call: TRBJ1-6
v_call: TRBV7-9
cdr3_aa: CASSQTGLHEHRSPLHF
cdr3_nt: TGCGCCAGCAGCCAGACAGGATTGCACGAGCACCGTTCACCCCTCCACTTT

clone_size: few
d_call: NA
j_call: TRBJ1-4
v_call: TRBV27
cdr3_aa: CASSLGSGATNEKLFF
cdr3_nt: TGTGCCAGCAGTTTAGGGAGTGGTGCAACTAATGAAAAACTGTTTTTT

clone_size: many
d_call: NA
j_call: TRBJ2-7
v_call: TRBV7-2
cdr3_aa: CASSLKGDPSYEQYF
cdr3_nt: TGTGCCAGCAGCTTGAAGGGGGACCCCTCCTACGAGCAGTACTTC

clone_size: many
d_call: NA
j_call: TRBJ2-2
v_call: TRBV24-1
cdr3_aa: CATSDWGFANTGELFF
cdr3_nt: TGTGCCACCAGTGATTGGGGATTCGCGAACACCGGGGAGCTGTTTTTT

clone_size: many
d_call: NA
j_call: TRBJ2-7
v_call: TRBV7-8
cdr3_aa: CASSLGSAGRYEQYF
cdr3_nt: TGTGCCAGCAGCTTAGGATCGGCAGGCCGATACGAGCAGTACTTC

clone_size: few
d_call: TRBD2
j_call: TRBJ2-7
v_call: TRBV12-3/TRBV12-4
cdr3_aa: CASSLLASGPYEQYF
cdr3_nt: TGTGCCAGCAGTTTATTGGCTAGCGGGCCCTACGAGCAGTACTTC

clone_size: few
d_call: NA
j_call: TRBJ1-1
v_call: TRBV5-1
cdr3_aa: CASSLGDRSTEAFF
cdr3_nt: TGTGCCAGCAGTTTGGGAGACAGGTCCACTGAAGCTTTCTTT

clone_size: NA
d_call: NA
j_call: TRBJ2-7
v_call: TRBV5-1
cdr3_aa: CVSSLGGKVSTYEQYF
cdr3_nt: TGCGTCAGCAGCTTGGGTGGAAAGGTTTCGACATACGAGCAGTACTTC

clone_size: NA
d_call: TRBD1
j_call: TRBJ1-6
v_call: TRBV10-3
cdr3_aa: CAISRTGPDNSPLHF
cdr3_nt: TGTGCCATCAGTCGGACAGGGCCAGATAATTCACCCCTCCACTTT

clone_size: NA
d_call: TRBD1
j_call: TRBJ1-4
v_call: TRBV7-2
cdr3_aa: CASSLVSGGKLFF
cdr3_nt: TGTGCCAGCAGCCTAGTCTCAGGGGGAAAACTGTTTTTT

clone_size: few
d_call: NA
j_call: TRBJ2-2
v_call: TRBV7-2
cdr3_aa: CASRRYRTPSTGELFF
cdr3_nt: TGTGCCAGCAGGAGATACAGGACCCCGAGCACCGGGGAGCTGTTTTTT